These 17 T cell receptor beta chains came from one sample sequenced in a study of T cell repertoires in aging, cancer and after chemotherapy. Amplification of TCR beta used genomic DNA extracted from peripheral blood. TRB rearrangements spanning V, D and J were amplified using mixed TRB-A/B primers. Using its own MiXCR run on the multiplex PCR reads, TCRdb lists one record per CDR3 protein. The sample yields about 1,000 distinct CDR3 sequences, 46% seen once. Source material: blood. The receptors stem from a human donor with a solid tumor. The donor label of this sample is uncertain.

The chain employs TRBV19 and TRBJ1-2, with TRBD1 as a possible D gene (5 bases). Germline V gene sequence: CDR1 LNHDA, CDR2 SQIVND (reference sequence). Trimming pared 7 bases from V and 4 bases from J, leaving 19 bases between. The CDR3 runs 15 residues. The CDR3 loop reads CASMKLGGIGYGYTF. The DNA for the CDR3 is TGTGCCAGTATGAAATTGGGGGGAATAGGCTATGGCTACACCTTC.

V is TRBV7-9 and J is TRBJ1-2; weak D call: TRBD1 (5 bases). Per germline, CDR1 SEHNR and CDR2 FQNEAQ (reference sequence). The CDR3 is made up of 14 amino acids. V was clipped by 2 bases and J by 7 bases, with 14 bases between them. CDR3 sequence: CASSLNRDSSGYTF. The CDR3 coding sequence is TGTGCCAGCAGCTTAAACCGGGACTCAAGTGGCTACACCTTC.

This chain uses TRBV7-9 with TRBJ2-5; unclear D gene. Trimming left V 5 bases short and J 4 bases short, with 8 bases between. The CDR3 has 12 residues. CDR1 SEHNR and CDR2 FQNEAQ come from the germline V gene (reference sequence). The CDR3 DNA is TGTGCCAGCAGCCGCAGGCCAGAGACCCAGTACTTC. Residues: CASSRRPETQYF.

This clonotype was counted between two and nine times. The chain is built from TRBV6-5 and TRBJ1-2, with 8 bases matching TRBD1. The CDR3 length is 15 residues. The germline CDR1 and CDR2 sequences are MNHEY and SVGAGI. The J segment lost 4 bases and the V segment lost 5 bases, leaving 9 bases of the junction unmatched. This CDR3 reads CASSTRTGKAYGYTF. For the CDR3, the DNA is TGTGCCAGCAGTACCCGGACAGGGAAAGCCTATGGCTACACCTTC.

This clonotype was seen only a few times. The CDR3 spells CASSLVNARYLETQYF. CDR3 bases: TGTGCCAGCAGCCTCGTCAATGCTCGTTATTTAGAGACCCAGTACTTC. The V call is TRBV7-9, the J call TRBJ2-5; D is unresolved. Trimming shortened V by 5 bases and J by 4 bases, and 20 bases separated the two germline ends. Germline V gives CDR1 SEHNR, CDR2 FQNEAQ (reference sequence). This CDR3 has 16 amino acids.

This sequence joins TRBV7-9 and TRBJ1-3; maybe TRBD1 (5 bases). This CDR3 is 12 amino acids long. Between the trimmed V and J ends, which lost 3 bases and 7 bases, there was a span of 7 bases. Germline loops: CDR1 SEHNR, CDR2 FQNEAQ (reference sequence). The CDR3 nucleotides are TGTGCCAGCAGCTTCGGGGGGAACACCATATATTTT. Its translation: CASSFGGNTIYF.

CDR3 bases: TGTGCCAGTAGTATGATAGGGGGGAGATTCTCTGGGGCCAACGTCCTGACTTTC. Translating it yields CASSMIGGRFSGANVLTF. The chain is built from TRBV19 and TRBJ2-6; either TRBD1 or TRBD2 may fit D (6 bases each). From germline, CDR1 is LNHDA and CDR2 SQIVND (reference sequence). V shed 3 bases and J shed 0 bases, with 15 bases lying between them. CDR3 length equals 18 residues.

The gene calls are TRBV27 and TRBJ2-1; 7 nucleotides line up with TRBD2. The germline V gene has CDR1 MNHEY and CDR2 SMNVEV (reference sequence). The length of the CDR3 is 16 residues. V was pared by 3 bases and J by 1 base, with 6 bases of the junction left unmatched. CDR3 bases: TGTGCCAGCAGTTTGATGGTCGGGGGGTCCTACAATGAGCAGTTCTTC. Its translation is CASSLMVGGSYNEQFF.

The rearrangement joins TRBV7-9 to TRBJ2-5, with 10 nucleotides matching TRBD2. Looked up from germline, CDR1 is SEHNR and CDR2 is FQNEAQ (reference sequence). This CDR3 region has 16 residues. V lost 5 bases and J lost 1; bases outside the gene matches: 7. CDR3 sequence reads: CASSRYSGGSQETQYF. The CDR3 DNA is TGTGCCAGCAGCCGATATAGCGGGGGGAGCCAAGAGACCCAGTACTTC.

The rearrangement links TRBV6-5 to TRBJ2-1, with TRBD2 matching 7 bases. J was trimmed by 4 bases and V by 6 bases; bases with no gene match: 6. CDR1 and CDR2 from the germline V gene are MNHEY and SVGAGI. This CDR3 has 14 residues. CDR3 nucleotides: TGTGCCAGCAGGCGGACGGGGGGTTACAATGAGCAGTTCTTC. Translation gives CASRRTGGYNEQFF.

V usage is TRBV7-2 and J usage is TRBJ2-2; 7 nucleotides line up with TRBD1. This CDR3 has 15 residues. The germline V gene encodes CDR1 SGHTA and CDR2 FQGNSA. V lost 4 bases, J lost 6 bases, and 8 bases stayed unmatched. The CDR3, as DNA: TGTGCCAGCAGCTCGTCCGACAGGGTATCCGGGGAGCTGTTTTTT. Translating gives CASSSSDRVSGELFF.

This chain links TRBV10-3 with TRBJ1-1, with a tentative D call TRBD1 (5 bases). The CDR3 extends over 13 amino acids. CDR1 and CDR2 from the germline V gene are ENHRY and SYGVKD. V lost 2 bases to trimming and J lost 3 bases, with 7 bases between them. CDR3 bases: TGTGCCATCAGTGAGGGGACTCACACTGAAGCTTTCTTT. Translation: CAISEGTHTEAFF.

The CDR3 DNA reads TGTGCCACCAGCAGGGACCACTCCTACGAGCAGTACTTC. Amino acid sequence: CATSRDHSYEQYF. The V call is TRBV15, the J call TRBJ2-7, with D hard to call. Germline V gives CDR1 LNHNV, CDR2 YYDKDF (reference sequence). V lost 3 bases, J lost 0 bases, and 6 bases lay in between. This CDR3 comprises 13 residues.

The V gene is TRBV18, the J gene TRBJ1-2; D is unresolved. V gave up 0 bases and J gave up 4 bases, with 6 bases separating them. In germline, CDR1 is KGHSH, CDR2 LQKENI. The CDR3 is 13 residues long. Written as DNA, the CDR3 is TGTGCCAGCTCACCACCCTCCCTCTATGGCTACACCTTC. Translating gives CASSPPSLYGYTF.

The rearrangement joins TRBV29-1 to TRBJ1-2; D possibly corresponds to TRBD1 (6 bases). Trimming took off 6 bases at V and 5 bases at J, with 10 bases between the two ends. The CDR3 length is 11 residues. The V gene's germline CDR1 is SQVTM and CDR2 ANQGSEA. This CDR3 reads CSVQTGYGYTF. The DNA of the CDR3 is TGCAGCGTCCAAACAGGGTATGGCTACACCTTC.

This clonotype was picked up a small number of times. The J gene is TRBJ2-7, the V gene TRBV27, with D possibly matching TRBD1 (5 bases). The length of the CDR3 is 14 residues. In germline, CDR1 is MNHEY, CDR2 SMNVEV (reference sequence). V shed 5 bases and J shed 3 bases, with 14 bases lying between them. CDR3 in amino acids: CASSQRVDIYEQYF. CDR3 coding DNA: TGTGCCAGCAGTCAAAGGGTGGACATCTACGAGCAGTACTTC.

J is TRBJ2-3 and V is TRBV6-6; D gene unclear. This CDR3 is 15 amino acids long. CDR1 is MNHNY and CDR2 is SVGAGI in the germline V gene (reference sequence). Trimming took 1 base from V and 1 from J, leaving 9 bases between them. The chain's CDR3 is CASSYFLGRTDTQYF. CDR3 nucleotides: TGTGCCAGCAGTTACTTCCTAGGGCGCACAGATACGCAGTATTTT.